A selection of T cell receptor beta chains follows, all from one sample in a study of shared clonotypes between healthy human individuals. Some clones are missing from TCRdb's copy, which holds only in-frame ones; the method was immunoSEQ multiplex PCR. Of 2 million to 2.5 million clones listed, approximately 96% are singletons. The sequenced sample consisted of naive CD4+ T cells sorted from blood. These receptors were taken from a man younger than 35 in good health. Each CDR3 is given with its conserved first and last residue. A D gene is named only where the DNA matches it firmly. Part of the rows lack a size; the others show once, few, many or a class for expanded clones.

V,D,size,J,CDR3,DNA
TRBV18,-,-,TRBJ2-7,CASSTGRQSYEQYF,TGTGCCAGCTCAACGGGACGCCAGTCTTACGAGCAGTACTTC
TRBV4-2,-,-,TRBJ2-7,CASSQEDYQFSYEQYF,TGTGCCAGCAGCCAAGAGGACTACCAATTTTCCTACGAGCAGTACTTC
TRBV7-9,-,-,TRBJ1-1,CASREQQNTEAFF,TGTGCCAGCAGGGAACAGCAGAACACTGAAGCTTTCTTT
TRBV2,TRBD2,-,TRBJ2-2,CASSFSSGAGELFF,TGTGCCAGCAGTTTTTCTAGCGGAGCCGGGGAGCTGTTTTTT
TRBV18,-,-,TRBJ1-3,CASRVDSGNTIYF,TGTGCCAGCCGGGTGGACTCTGGAAACACCATATATTTT
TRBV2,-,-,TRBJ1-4,CASREQGSPNEKLFF,TGTGCCAGCAGGGAACAGGGAAGCCCTAATGAAAAACTGTTTTTT
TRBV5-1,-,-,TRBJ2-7,CASSLAGQGRYEQYF,TGCGCCAGCAGCTTGGCGGGACAAGGCCGCTACGAGCAGTACTTC
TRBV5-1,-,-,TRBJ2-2,CASSSNSGANEELFF,TGCGCCAGCAGCTCGAACAGTGGGGCGAATGAGGAGCTGTTTTTT
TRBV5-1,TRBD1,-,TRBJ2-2,CASSGSSPGQFLQTNTGELFF,TGCGCCAGCAGCGGTAGCAGCCCGGGACAGTTCCTCCAGACGAACACCGGGGAGCTGTTTTTT
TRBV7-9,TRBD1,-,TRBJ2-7,CASSSITGTGGSLSYEQYF,TGTGCCAGCAGCTCGATTACCGGGACAGGGGGCTCTCTCTCCTACGAGCAGTACTTC
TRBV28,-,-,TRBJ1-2,CASSFFWDTLNYGYTF,TGTGCCAGCAGTTTCTTCTGGGACACCCTCAACTATGGCTACACCTTC
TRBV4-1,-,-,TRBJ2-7,CASSQVYLASYEQYF,TGCGCCAGCAGCCAGGTGTATTTAGCCTCCTACGAGCAGTACTTC
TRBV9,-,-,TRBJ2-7,CASSVAGQYYEQYF,TGTGCCAGCAGCGTAGCGGGACAATACTACGAGCAGTACTTC
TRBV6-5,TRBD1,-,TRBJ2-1,CASKARGPYNEQFF,TGTGCCAGCAAGGCAAGGGGGCCCTACAATGAGCAGTTCTTC
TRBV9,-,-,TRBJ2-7,CASSVGTEIYEQYF,TGTGCCAGCAGCGTAGGGACAGAGATCTACGAGCAGTACTTC
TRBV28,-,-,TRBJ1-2,CASRSPVEGYTF,TGTGCCAGCCGCTCCCCGGTCGAAGGCTACACCTTC
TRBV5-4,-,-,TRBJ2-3,CASSLGGWGTDTQYF,TGTGCCAGCAGCTTGGGGGGTTGGGGCACAGATACGCAGTATTTT
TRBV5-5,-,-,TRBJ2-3,CASSLDTAGKYF,TGTGCCAGCAGCTTGGACACCGCAGGGAAGTATTTT
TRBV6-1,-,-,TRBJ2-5,CASSRGRDQYF,TGTGCCAGCAGTCGCGGTAGGGACCAGTACTTC
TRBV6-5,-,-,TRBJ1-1,CASSRGQRSEAFF,TGTGCCAGCAGCCGCGGACAGAGGAGTGAAGCTTTCTTT
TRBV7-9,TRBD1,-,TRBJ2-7,CASSLGTASYEQYF,TGTGCCAGCAGCTTGGGGACAGCGTCCTACGAGCAGTACTTC
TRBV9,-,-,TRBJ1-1,CASSPGGQPEAFF,TGTGCCAGCAGCCCGGGCGGGCAGCCCGAAGCTTTCTTT
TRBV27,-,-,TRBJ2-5,CASSSLRVETQYF,TGTGCCAGCAGTTCCCTACGAGTAGAGACCCAGTACTTC
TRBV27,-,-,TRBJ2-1,CASGGGPYNEQFF,TGTGCCAGTGGGGGCGGCCCCTACAATGAGCAGTTCTTC
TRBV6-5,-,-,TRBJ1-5,CASSSSLRQPQHF,TGTGCCAGCAGTTCCTCCTTGCGACAGCCCCAGCATTTT
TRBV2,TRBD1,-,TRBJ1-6,CASREQGALWNSPLHF,TGTGCCAGCAGGGAACAGGGGGCGCTTTGGAATTCACCCCTCCACTTT
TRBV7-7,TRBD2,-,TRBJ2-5,CASSLGGTSGRGETQYF,TGTGCTAGCAGCTTAGGAGGGACTAGCGGGAGAGGAGAGACCCAGTACTTC
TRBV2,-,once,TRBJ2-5,CASSERPNTGETQYF,TGTGCCAGCAGTGAACGGCCTAACACCGGTGAGACCCAGTACTTC
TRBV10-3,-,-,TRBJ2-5,CAISPPSRETQYF,TGTGCCATCAGTCCCCCTAGTCGGGAGACCCAGTACTTC
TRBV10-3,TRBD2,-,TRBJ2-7,CAISLAGGPYEQYF,TGTGCCATCAGCTTAGCGGGAGGGCCCTACGAGCAGTACTTC
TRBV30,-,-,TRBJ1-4,CAWSRGEKSGEKLFF,TGTGCCTGGAGCCGGGGGGAAAAGTCTGGTGAAAAACTGTTTTTT
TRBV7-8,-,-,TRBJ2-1,CASIPTPSSNEQFF,TGTGCCAGCATCCCCACCCCTAGTTCTAATGAGCAGTTCTTC
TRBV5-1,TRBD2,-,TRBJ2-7,CASSLTLAFTDEQYF,TGCGCCAGCAGCTTGACACTAGCGTTTACCGACGAGCAGTACTTC
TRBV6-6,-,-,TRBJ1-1,CASSFLGGLNTEAFF,TGTGCCAGCAGTTTTTTGGGGGGTTTGAACACTGAAGCTTTCTTT
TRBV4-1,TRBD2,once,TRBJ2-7,CASSHSPLGGGSYEQYF,TGCGCCAGCAGCCATTCACCTTTGGGCGGGGGATCCTACGAGCAGTACTTC
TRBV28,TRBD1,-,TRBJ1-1,CASSSLDREIAEAFF,TGTGCCAGCAGCTCCTTGGACAGGGAAATCGCTGAAGCTTTCTTT
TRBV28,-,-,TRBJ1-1,CASSFQTANTEAFF,TGTGCCAGCAGTTTTCAGACAGCTAACACTGAAGCTTTCTTT
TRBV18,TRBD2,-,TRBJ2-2,CASSPLAGAIGELFF,TGTGCCAGCTCACCCCTAGCGGGAGCGATCGGGGAGCTGTTTTTT
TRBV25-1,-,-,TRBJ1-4,CASSPTQFWEKLFF,TGTGCCAGCAGTCCGACTCAGTTTTGGGAAAAACTGTTTTTT